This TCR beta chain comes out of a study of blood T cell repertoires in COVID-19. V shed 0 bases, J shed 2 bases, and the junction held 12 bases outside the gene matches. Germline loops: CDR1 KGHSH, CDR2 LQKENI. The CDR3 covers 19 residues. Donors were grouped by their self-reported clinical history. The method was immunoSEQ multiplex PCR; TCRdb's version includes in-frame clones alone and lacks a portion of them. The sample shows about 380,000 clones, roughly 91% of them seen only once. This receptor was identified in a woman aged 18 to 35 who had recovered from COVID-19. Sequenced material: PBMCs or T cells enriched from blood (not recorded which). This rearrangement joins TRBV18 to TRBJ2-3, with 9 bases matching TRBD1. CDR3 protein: CASSPPIIGTGLSTDTQYF. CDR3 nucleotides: TGTGCCAGCTCACCACCGATTATTGGGACAGGGCTATCCACAGATACGCAGTATTTT.